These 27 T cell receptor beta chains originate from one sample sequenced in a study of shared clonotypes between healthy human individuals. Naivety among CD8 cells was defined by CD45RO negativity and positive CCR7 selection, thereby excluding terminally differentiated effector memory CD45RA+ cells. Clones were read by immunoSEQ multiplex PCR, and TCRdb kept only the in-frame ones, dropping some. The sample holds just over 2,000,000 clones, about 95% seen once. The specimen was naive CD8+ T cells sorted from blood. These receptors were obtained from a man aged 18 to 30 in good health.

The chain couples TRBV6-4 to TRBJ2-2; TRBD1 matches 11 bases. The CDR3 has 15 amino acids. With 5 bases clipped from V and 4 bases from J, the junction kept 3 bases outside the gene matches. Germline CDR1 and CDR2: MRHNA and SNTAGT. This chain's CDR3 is CASSRTGGFTGELFF. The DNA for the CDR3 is TGTGCCAGCAGTCGGACAGGGGGCTTCACCGGGGAGCTGTTTTTT.

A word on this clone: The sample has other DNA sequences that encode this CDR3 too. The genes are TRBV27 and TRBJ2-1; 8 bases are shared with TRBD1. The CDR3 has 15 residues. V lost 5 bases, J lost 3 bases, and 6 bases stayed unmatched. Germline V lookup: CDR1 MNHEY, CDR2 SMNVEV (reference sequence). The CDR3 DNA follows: TGTGCCAGCAGTCCTGGACAGGGTGGCTACAATGAGCAGTTCTTC. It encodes CASSPGQGGYNEQFF.

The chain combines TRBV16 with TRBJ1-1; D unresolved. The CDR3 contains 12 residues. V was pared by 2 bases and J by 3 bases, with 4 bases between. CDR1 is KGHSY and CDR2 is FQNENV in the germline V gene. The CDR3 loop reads CASSQGYTEAFF. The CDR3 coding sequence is TGTGCCAGCAGCCAAGGGTACACTGAAGCTTTCTTT.

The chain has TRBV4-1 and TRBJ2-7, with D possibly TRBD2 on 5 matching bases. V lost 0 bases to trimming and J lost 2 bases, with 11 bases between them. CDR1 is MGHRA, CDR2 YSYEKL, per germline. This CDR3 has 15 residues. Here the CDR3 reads CASSQDSGIPYEQYF. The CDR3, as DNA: TGCGCCAGCAGCCAAGATTCGGGGATCCCCTACGAGCAGTACTTC.

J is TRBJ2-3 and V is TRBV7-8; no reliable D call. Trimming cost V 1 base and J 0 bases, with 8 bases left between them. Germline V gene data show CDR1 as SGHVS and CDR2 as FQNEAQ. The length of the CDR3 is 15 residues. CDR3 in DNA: TGTGCCAGCAGCTTAGTTTCACATAGCACAGATACGCAGTATTTT. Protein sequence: CASSLVSHSTDTQYF. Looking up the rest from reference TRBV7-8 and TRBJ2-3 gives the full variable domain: GAGVSQSPRYKVAKRGQDVALRCDPISGHVSLFWYQQALGQGPEFLTYFQNEAQLDKSGLPSDRFFAERPEGSVSTLKIQRTQQEDSAVYLCASSLVSHSTDTQYFGPGTRLTVL.

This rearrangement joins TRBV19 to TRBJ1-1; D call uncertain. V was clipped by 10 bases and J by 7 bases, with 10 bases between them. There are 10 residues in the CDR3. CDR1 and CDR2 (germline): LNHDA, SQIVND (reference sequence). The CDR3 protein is CATQGHEAFF. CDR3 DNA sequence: TGTGCCACCCAAGGGCATGAAGCTTTCTTT.

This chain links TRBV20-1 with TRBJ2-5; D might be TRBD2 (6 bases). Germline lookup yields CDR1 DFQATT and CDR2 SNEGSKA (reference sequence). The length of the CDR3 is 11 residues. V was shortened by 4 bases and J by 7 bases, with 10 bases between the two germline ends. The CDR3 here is CSATTGGTQYF. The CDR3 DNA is TGCAGTGCTACAACCGGGGGGACCCAGTACTTC.

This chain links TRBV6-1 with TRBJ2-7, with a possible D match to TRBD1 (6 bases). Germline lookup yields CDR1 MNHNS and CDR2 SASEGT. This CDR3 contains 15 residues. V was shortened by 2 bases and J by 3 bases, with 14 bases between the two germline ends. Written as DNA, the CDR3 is TGTGCCAGCAGTGAATTTCCGTCACAGGGCTACGAGCAGTACTTC. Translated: CASSEFPSQGYEQYF.

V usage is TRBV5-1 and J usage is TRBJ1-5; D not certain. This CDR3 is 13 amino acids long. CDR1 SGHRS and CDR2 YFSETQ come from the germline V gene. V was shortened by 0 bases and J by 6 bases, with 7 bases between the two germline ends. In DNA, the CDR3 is TGCGCCAGCAGCTTGGCCCCAGCTCAGCCCCAGCATTTT. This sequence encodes CASSLAPAQPQHF.

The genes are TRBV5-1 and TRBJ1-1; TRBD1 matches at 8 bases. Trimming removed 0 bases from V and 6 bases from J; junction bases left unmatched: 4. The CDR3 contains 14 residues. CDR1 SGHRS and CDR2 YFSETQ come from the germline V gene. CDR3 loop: CASSLGQGMPEAFF. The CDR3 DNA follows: TGCGCCAGCAGCTTGGGACAGGGGATGCCTGAAGCTTTCTTT.

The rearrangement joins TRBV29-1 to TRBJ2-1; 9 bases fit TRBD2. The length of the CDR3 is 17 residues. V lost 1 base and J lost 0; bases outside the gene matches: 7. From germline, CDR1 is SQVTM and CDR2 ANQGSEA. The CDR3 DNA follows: TGCAGCGTTGAAGGCATTAGCGGGGGTTTCTCCTACAATGAGCAGTTCTTC. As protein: CSVEGISGGFSYNEQFF.

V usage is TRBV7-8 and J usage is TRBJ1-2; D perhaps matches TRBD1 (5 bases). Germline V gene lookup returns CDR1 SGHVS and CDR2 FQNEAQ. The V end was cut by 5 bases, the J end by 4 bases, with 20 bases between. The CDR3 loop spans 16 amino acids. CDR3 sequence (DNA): TGTGCCAGCAGCCCAGAAGGGGCGGTAGTCCCCTATGGCTACACCTTC. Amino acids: CASSPEGAVVPYGYTF.

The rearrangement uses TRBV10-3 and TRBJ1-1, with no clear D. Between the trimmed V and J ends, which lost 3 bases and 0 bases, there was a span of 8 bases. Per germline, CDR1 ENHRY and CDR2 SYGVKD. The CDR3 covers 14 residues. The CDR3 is CAISEPGMNTEAFF. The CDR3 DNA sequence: TGTGCCATCAGTGAACCGGGGATGAACACTGAAGCTTTCTTT.

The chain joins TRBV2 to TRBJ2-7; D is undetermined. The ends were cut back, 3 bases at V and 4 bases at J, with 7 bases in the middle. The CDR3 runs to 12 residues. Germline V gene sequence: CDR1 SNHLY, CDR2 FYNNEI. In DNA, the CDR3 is TGTGCCAGCAGTGAGGTTAATTACGAGCAGTACTTC. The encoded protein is CASSEVNYEQYF.

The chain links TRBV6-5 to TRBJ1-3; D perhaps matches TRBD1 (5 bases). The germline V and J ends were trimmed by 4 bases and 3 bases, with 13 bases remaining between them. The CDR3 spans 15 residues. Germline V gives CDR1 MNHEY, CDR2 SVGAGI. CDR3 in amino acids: CASSLSWGYGNTIYF. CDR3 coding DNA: TGTGCCAGCAGTTTATCGTGGGGGTATGGAAACACCATATATTTT.

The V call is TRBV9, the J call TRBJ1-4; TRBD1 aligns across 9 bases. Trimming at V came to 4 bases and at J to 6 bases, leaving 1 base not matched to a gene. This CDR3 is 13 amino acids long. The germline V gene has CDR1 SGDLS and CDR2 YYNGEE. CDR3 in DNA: TGTGCCAGCAGCCGGACAGGGGATGAAAAACTGTTTTTT. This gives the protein CASSRTGDEKLFF.

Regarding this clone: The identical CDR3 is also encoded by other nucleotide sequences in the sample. As DNA, the CDR3 is TGTGCCAGCAGTTCGGGACAGGGCTATGGCTACACCTTC. Protein: CASSSGQGYGYTF. This chain connects TRBV13 to TRBJ1-2, with 9 bases that match TRBD1. Trimming at V came to 6 bases and at J to 4 bases, leaving 3 bases not matched to a gene. Germline V gives CDR1 PRHDT, CDR2 FYEKMQ (reference sequence). The CDR3 has 13 residues.

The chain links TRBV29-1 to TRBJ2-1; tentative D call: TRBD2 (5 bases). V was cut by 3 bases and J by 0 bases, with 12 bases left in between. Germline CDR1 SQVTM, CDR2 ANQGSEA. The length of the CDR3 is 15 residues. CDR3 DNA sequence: TGCAGCGTTGAGGGAGCGTCTAGCTCCTACAATGAGCAGTTCTTC. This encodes CSVEGASSSYNEQFF.

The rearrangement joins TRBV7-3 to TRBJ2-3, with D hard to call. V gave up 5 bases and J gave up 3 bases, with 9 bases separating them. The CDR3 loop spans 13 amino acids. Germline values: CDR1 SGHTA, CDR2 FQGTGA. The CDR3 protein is CASSAKRTDTQYF. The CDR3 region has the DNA TGTGCCAGCAGCGCCAAACGAACAGATACGCAGTATTTT.

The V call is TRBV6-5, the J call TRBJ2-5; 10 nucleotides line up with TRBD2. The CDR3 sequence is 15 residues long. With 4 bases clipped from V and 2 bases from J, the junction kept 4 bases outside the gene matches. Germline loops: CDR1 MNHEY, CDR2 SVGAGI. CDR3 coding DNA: TGTGCCAGCAGTTTTACTAGCGGGACGCAAGAGACCCAGTACTTC. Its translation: CASSFTSGTQETQYF.

The CDR3 DNA reads as TGTGCCAGCAGCCCGGCCGGGACTAGCGGCTACGAGCAGTACTTC. This translates into CASSPAGTSGYEQYF. The rearrangement links TRBV13 to TRBJ2-7; 11 nucleotides agree with TRBD2. Germline V gene lookup returns CDR1 PRHDT and CDR2 FYEKMQ (reference sequence). The V gene end was trimmed by 5 bases and the J gene end by 3 bases; junction bases not matched to a gene: 6. The CDR3 is 15 amino acids.

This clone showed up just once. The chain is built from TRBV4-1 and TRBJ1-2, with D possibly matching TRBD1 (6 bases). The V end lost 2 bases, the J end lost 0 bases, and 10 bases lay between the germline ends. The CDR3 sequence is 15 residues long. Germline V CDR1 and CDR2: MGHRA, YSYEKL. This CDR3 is CASSQRDISNYGYTF. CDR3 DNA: TGCGCCAGCAGCCAAAGGGACATTTCTAACTATGGCTACACCTTC.

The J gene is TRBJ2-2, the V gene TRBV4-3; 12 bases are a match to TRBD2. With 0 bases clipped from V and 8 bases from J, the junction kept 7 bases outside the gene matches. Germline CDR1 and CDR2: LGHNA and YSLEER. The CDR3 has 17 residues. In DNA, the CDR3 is TGCGCCAGCAGCCAAGATCGACTAGCGGGAGTCGGTGGGGAGCTGTTTTTT. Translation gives CASSQDRLAGVGGELFF.

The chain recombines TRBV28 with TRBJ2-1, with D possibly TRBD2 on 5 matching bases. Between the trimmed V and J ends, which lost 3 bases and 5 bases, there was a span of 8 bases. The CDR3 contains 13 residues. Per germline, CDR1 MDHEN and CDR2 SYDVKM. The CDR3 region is CASSFGDNNEQFF. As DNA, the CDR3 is TGTGCCAGCAGTTTCGGGGATAACAATGAGCAGTTCTTC.

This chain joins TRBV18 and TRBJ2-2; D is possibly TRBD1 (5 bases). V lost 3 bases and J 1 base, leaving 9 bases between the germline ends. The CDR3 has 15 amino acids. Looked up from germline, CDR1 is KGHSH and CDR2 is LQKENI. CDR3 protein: CASSPAGQNTGELFF. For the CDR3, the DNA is TGTGCCAGCTCACCGGCAGGACAGAACACCGGGGAGCTGTTTTTT.

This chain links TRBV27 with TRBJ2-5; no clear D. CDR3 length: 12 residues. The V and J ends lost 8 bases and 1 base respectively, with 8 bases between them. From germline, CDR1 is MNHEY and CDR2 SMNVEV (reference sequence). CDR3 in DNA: TGTGCCAGCGGGATTGGCCAAGAGACCCAGTACTTC. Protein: CASGIGQETQYF.

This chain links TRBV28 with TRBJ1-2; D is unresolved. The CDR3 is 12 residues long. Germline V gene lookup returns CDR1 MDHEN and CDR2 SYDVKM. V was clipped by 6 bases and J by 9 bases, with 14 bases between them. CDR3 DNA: TGTGCCAGCAGACCGCACGAGGGCCGCTACACCTTC. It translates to CASRPHEGRYTF.